Sequencing of this T cell receptor (beta chain) was carried out in a study of blood T cell repertoires in COVID-19. Study context: From the United States, Italy and Spain came samples of acute and convalescent COVID-19. The analysed material was cDNA or gDNA that came from T cells, B-cell-depleted T cells, or PBMCs.

Under the authors' procedure: Nucleated cell number was recorded as an estimate derived from reference gene primer amplification. The table came from immunoSEQ multiplex PCR; TCRdb's copy has only in-frame clones and leaves some out. D and trimming come from the DNA, and the V and J calls and clone size come from that table. The table has about 150,000 clones, roughly 84% seen once. Followed over time, Seattle patients had been enrolled while infection was active. This CDR3 contains 15 residues. Between the trimmed V and J ends, which lost 6 bases and 1 base, there was a span of 15 bases. Germline V gene sequence: CDR1 LNHDA, CDR2 SQIVND (reference sequence).

This receptor was taken from a man aged 30-40 years with COVID-19, enrolled during active disease. The material sequenced was peripheral blood. The V call is TRBV19, the J call TRBJ1-1, with D maybe TRBD1 (6 bases). For the CDR3, the DNA is TGTGCCAGTAGCCTTAACAGGGACGGGAACACTGAAGCTTTCTTT. This translates into CASSLNRDGNTEAFF.